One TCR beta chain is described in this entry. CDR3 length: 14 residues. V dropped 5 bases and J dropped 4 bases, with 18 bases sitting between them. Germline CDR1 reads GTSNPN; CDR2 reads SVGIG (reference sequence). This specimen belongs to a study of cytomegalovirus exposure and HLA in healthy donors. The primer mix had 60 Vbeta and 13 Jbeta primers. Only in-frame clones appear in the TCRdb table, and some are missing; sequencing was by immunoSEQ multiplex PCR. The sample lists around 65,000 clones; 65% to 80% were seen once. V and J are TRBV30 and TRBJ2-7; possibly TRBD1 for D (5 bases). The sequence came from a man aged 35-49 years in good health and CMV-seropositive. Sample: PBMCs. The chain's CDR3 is CAWGAFGPVYEQYF. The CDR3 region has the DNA TGTGCCTGGGGGGCCTTCGGACCGGTATACGAGCAGTACTTC.